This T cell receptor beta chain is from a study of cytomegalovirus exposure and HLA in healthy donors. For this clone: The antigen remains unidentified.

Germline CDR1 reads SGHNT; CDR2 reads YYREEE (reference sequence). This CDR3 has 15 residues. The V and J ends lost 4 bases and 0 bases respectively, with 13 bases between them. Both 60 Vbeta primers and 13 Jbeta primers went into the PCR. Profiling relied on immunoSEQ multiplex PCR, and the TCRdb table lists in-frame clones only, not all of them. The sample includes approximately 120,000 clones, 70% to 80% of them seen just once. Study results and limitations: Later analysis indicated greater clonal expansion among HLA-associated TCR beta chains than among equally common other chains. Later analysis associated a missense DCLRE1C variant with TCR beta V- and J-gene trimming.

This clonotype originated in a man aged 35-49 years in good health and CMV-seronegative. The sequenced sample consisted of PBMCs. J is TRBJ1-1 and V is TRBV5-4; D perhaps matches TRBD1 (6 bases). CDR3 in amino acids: CASSPGGALNTEAFF. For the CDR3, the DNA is TGTGCCAGCAGCCCGGGGGGGGCCTTGAACACTGAAGCTTTCTTT.